A single sample gave rise to the 29 T cell receptor beta chains below, sequenced in a study of glioma-infiltrating T cells. TCR alpha and beta CDR3 regions were amplified from RNA using iRepertoire nested multiplex PCR. Using its own MiXCR run on the multiplex PCR reads, TCRdb lists one record per CDR3 protein. The repertoire holds 110,000 or so distinct CDR3 sequences, with about 25% as singletons. The material sequenced was glioma tissue, nonneoplastic brain tissue, or PBMCs (not recorded which). The receptors come from a human donor with low-grade glioma or glioblastoma, undergoing nonglioma brain surgery, or in good health (not recorded which).

This clonotype was detected ten times or more. The CDR3 coding sequence is TGCAGTGCTGCTCGGCCCTCGGGGAGCACTGAAGCTTTCTTT. Its protein product is CSAARPSGSTEAFF. This chain connects TRBV20-1 to TRBJ1-1, with no clear D. Germline CDR1 DFQATT, CDR2 SNEGSKA (reference sequence). There are 14 residues in the CDR3. The germline V and J ends were trimmed by 5 bases and 4 bases, with 17 bases remaining between them.

This clonotype has a handful of counts. Mismatch with germline at one junction end may stem from a read error. The rearrangement joins TRBV6-1 to TRBJ1-1; D perhaps matches TRBD1 (5 bases). The CDR3 sequence is 15 residues long. Germline V gene sequence: CDR1 MNHNS, CDR2 SASEGT. For the CDR3, the DNA is TGTGCCAGCAGTAGGGGTCCTTACATGAACGCTGAAGCTTTCTTT. This gives the protein CASSRGPYMNAEAFF.

Ten or more counts support this clonotype. This sequence joins TRBV29-1 and TRBJ1-1; no clear D gene. The CDR3 runs to 12 residues. Germline V lookup: CDR1 SQVTM, CDR2 ANQGSEA. The V end lost 1 base, the J end lost 6 bases, and 9 bases lay between the germline ends. This CDR3 is CSVEVEVPEAFF. Written as DNA, the CDR3 is TGCAGCGTTGAAGTAGAGGTCCCTGAAGCTTTCTTT.

This clonotype was counted at least ten times. The chain uses TRBV20-1 and TRBJ1-1; D unclear. Looked up from germline, CDR1 is DFQATT and CDR2 is SNEGSKA (reference sequence). V lost 6 bases to trimming and J lost 1 base, with 18 bases between them. This CDR3 is 15 amino acids long. In DNA, the CDR3 is TGCAGTGCCCCCACACTCGGAGATAAGAACACTGAAGCTTTCTTT. Encoded protein: CSAPTLGDKNTEAFF.

The V gene is TRBV5-6, the J gene TRBJ1-6; the match to TRBD1 covers 9 bases. Germline CDR1 SGHDT, CDR2 YYEEEE. CDR3 length: 14 amino acids. After removal of 3 bases from V and 5 bases from J, the junction contained 0 bases not matched to a gene. The CDR3 protein is CASSWDRDNSPLHF. Written as DNA, the CDR3 is TGTGCCAGCAGCTGGGACAGGGATAATTCACCCCTCCACTTT.

Remarks on this clonotype: A clone one base away is much larger, so this may be a read error. This chain links TRBV7-9 with TRBJ2-1; 7 nucleotides line up with TRBD2. V dropped 11 bases and J dropped 7; count of bases not matched to a gene: 11. CDR3 length equals 13 residues. The germline gives CDR1 SEHNR, CDR2 FQNEAQ (reference sequence). CDR3 in DNA: TGTGCCCCCGAGTGGGAGGGCCAGAATGAGCAGTTCTTC. It translates to CAPEWEGQNEQFF.

There are many counts of this clonotype. This chain connects TRBV27 to TRBJ1-1; no definite D call. Between the trimmed V and J ends, which lost 2 bases and 1 base, there was a span of 5 bases. The CDR3 totals 13 residues. CDR1 and CDR2 (germline): MNHEY, SMNVEV (reference sequence). The CDR3 sequence is CASSLVGNTEAFF. CDR3 DNA sequence: TGTGCCAGCAGTTTAGTAGGGAACACTGAAGCTTTCTTT.

This clonotype was counted at least ten times. This chain joins TRBV28 and TRBJ2-1; 13 bases agree with TRBD2. With V trimmed by 5 bases and J by 8 bases, 6 bases remained unmatched. This CDR3 has 15 residues. Per germline, CDR1 MDHEN and CDR2 SYDVKM. CDR3: CASSPTSGRADEQFF. DNA for the CDR3: TGTGCCAGCAGTCCAACTAGCGGGAGGGCGGATGAGCAGTTCTTC.

In its sample, this clonotype was seen many times. The V call is TRBV5-4, the J call TRBJ2-3; 7 bases are a match to TRBD2. Germline values: CDR1 SGHNT, CDR2 YYREEE (reference sequence). Trimming removed 5 bases from V and 3 bases from J; junction bases left unmatched: 18. This CDR3 has 18 residues. The CDR3: CASSRLKGGGVGTDTQYF. The CDR3 DNA follows: TGTGCCAGCAGTCGCCTTAAAGGCGGGGGTGTCGGGACAGATACGCAGTATTTT. Using reference TRBV5-4 and TRBJ2-3 for the parts outside the CDR3, the full variable domain is ETGVTQSPTHLIKTRGQQVTLRCSSQSGHNTVSWYQQALGQGPQFIFQYYREEENGRGNFPPRFSGLQFPNYSSELNVNALELDDSALYLCASSRLKGGGVGTDTQYFGPGTRLTVL.

This clonotype was recorded at least ten times. The chain combines TRBV29-1 with TRBJ2-1, with 8 nucleotides matching TRBD2. Losses at the gene ends were 2 bases for V and 3 bases for J; bases not matched to a gene: 6. The CDR3 loop spans 15 amino acids. CDR1 is SQVTM, CDR2 ANQGSEA, per germline. The CDR3 DNA follows: TGCAGCGTTGAAAGGTCGGCGGGAGGCTACAATGAGCAGTTCTTC. Translating gives CSVERSAGGYNEQFF.

Only a few counts were recorded for this clonotype. This chain uses TRBV12-3 or TRBV12-4 with TRBJ2-5, with D perhaps given as TRBD1 or TRBD2 (5 bases each). V was shortened by 10 bases and J by 5 bases, with 17 bases between the two germline ends. The CDR3 runs to 13 residues. The CDR3 DNA reads as TGTGCCACCACATTAGGGGCTAGCGAGACCCAGTACTTC. This encodes CATTLGASETQYF.

On this clonotype: An end of the junction differs from the germline gene, which may be a read error. The chain recombines TRBV4-2 with TRBJ2-2; TRBD2 agrees at 14 bases. The CDR3 spans 18 residues. Germline V gene data show CDR1 as LGHNA and CDR2 as YNFKEQ. The CDR3 nucleotides are TGTACCAGCAGCCAAGAGGGACTAGCGGGAGTCTGGACCGGGGAGCTGTTTTTT. Protein: CTSSQEGLAGVWTGELFF.

This clonotype was counted ten times or more. This sequence joins TRBV2 and TRBJ2-3; TRBD2 matches at 9 bases. V shed 10 bases and J 2 bases; nucleotides not matched to a gene: 1. Germline CDR1 SNHLY, CDR2 FYNNEI. The CDR3 is 12 residues long. In nucleotides, the CDR3 is TGTGCCAAGCGGGGGGACACAGATACGCAGTATTTT. This codes for CAKRGDTDTQYF.

This clonotype was seen repeatedly, ten times or more. This sequence joins TRBV28 and TRBJ1-3, with D unclear. V lost 4 bases and J lost 2, with 6 bases in between. Looked up from germline, CDR1 is MDHEN and CDR2 is SYDVKM. The length of the CDR3 is 13 residues. CDR3 sequence reads: CASSWGAGNTIYF. The CDR3 region has the DNA TGTGCCAGCAGTTGGGGAGCTGGAAACACCATATATTTT.

The chain couples TRBV14 to TRBJ1-2, with 10 nucleotides matching TRBD1. Losses at the gene ends were 4 bases for V and 4 bases for J; bases not matched to a gene: 3. The CDR3 is made up of 14 amino acids. CDR1 and CDR2 (germline): SGHDN, FVKESK. For the CDR3, the DNA is TGTGCCAGCAGCCGGGGACAGGGGATCTATGGCTACACCTTC. Its translation: CASSRGQGIYGYTF. Complete variable domain (other parts from reference TRBV14 and TRBJ1-2): EAGVTQFPSHSVIEKGQTVTLRCDPISGHDNLYWYRRVMGKEIKFLLHFVKESKQDESGMPNNRFLAERTGGTYSTLKVQPAELEDSGVYFCASSRGQGIYGYTFGSGTRLTVV.

There are many counts of this clonotype. The junction departs from germline at one end; a sequencing error may be responsible. The genes are TRBV20-1 and TRBJ2-7; D is unclear. The CDR3 covers 12 residues. Germline V gene lookup returns CDR1 DFQATT and CDR2 SNEGSKA (reference sequence). The CDR3 region is CSVKHKQNEQYF. In DNA, the CDR3 is TGCAGTGTCAAACATAAACAAAACGAGCAATACTTC.

This clonotype has a count of ten or more. The V call is TRBV7-8, the J call TRBJ2-3, with 9 bases aligning to TRBD1. The CDR3 runs to 15 residues. Germline CDR1 and CDR2: SGHVS and FQNEAQ. V dropped 2 bases and J dropped 7; count of bases not matched to a gene: 7. The CDR3 DNA follows: TGTGCCAGCAGCTTACCACAGGGGGCGCGGAATACGCAGTATTTT. As protein: CASSLPQGARNTQYF.

In this sample, this clonotype turned up a few times. The chain carries TRBV11-3 and TRBJ2-3; D is unresolved. The germline V gene has CDR1 SGHNT and CDR2 YENEEA. The CDR3 consists of 14 residues. Trimming pared 5 bases from V and 1 base from J, leaving 10 bases between. CDR3 region: CASSPISGTDTQYF. The CDR3 nucleotides are TGTGCCAGCAGCCCCATATCGGGCACAGATACGCAGTATTTT.

In its sample, this clonotype was seen many times. This chain uses TRBV18 with TRBJ2-1; 8 bases line up with TRBD2. This CDR3 has 14 amino acids. In germline, CDR1 is KGHSH, CDR2 LQKENI. V lost 1 base to trimming and J lost 5 bases; unmatched junction nucleotides: 1. DNA of the CDR3: TGTGCCAGCTCACCACAAGCGGGGGACAATGAGCAGTTCTTC. This translates into CASSPQAGDNEQFF.

This clonotype showed up just a few times. J is TRBJ2-7 and V is TRBV12-3 or TRBV12-4; D might be TRBD1 (5 bases). The V end lost 4 bases, the J end lost 3 bases, and 13 bases lay between the germline ends. The CDR3 has 14 residues. In DNA form, the CDR3 reads TGTGCCAGCAGTTCCGCCCAGGGCGTCTACGAGCAGTACTTC. It codes for CASSSAQGVYEQYF.

In regard to this clonotype: Given the absence of the conserved phenylalanine or tryptophan at the CDR3 end, a read error is likely. The chain recombines TRBV5-1 with TRBJ2-1, with 8 bases identical to TRBD2. The length of the CDR3 is 15 residues. Trimming at V came to 1 base and at J to 4 bases, leaving 4 bases not matched to a gene. Per germline, CDR1 SGHRS and CDR2 YFSETQ. In nucleotides, the CDR3 is TGCGCCAGCAGCTTGTACCAGCGGGGGTACAATGAGCAGTTCTAC. Its protein is CASSLYQRGYNEQFY.

The chain uses TRBV20-1 and TRBJ2-5, with 8 bases identical to TRBD2. The CDR3 length is 15 residues. Germline trimming cut 7 bases from V and 5 bases from J; bases unmatched to any gene: 15. The V gene's germline CDR1 is DFQATT and CDR2 SNEGSKA (reference sequence). CDR3 nucleotide sequence: TGCAGTGGGGGGGGGGGCGGGGGGCGCCAGGAGACCCAGTACTTC. This gives the protein CSGGGGGGRQETQYF.

In the case of this clonotype: A read error may produce the germline difference seen at one junction end. The chain carries TRBV6-2 or TRBV6-3 and TRBJ2-1; a weak D match, TRBD1 (8 bases). This CDR3 contains 13 residues. CDR1 MNHEY and CDR2 SVGEGT come from the germline V gene. This CDR3 reads CSSAGGRGDEQFF. CDR3 DNA sequence: TGTTCCAGTGCAGGGGGCCGGGGGGATGAGCAGTTCTTC.

This clonotype was seen only a few times. This chain's CDR3 is CSVEGTESYSYEQYF. The DNA for the CDR3 is TGCAGCGTTGAAGGGACCGAAAGCTACTCCTACGAGCAGTACTTC. V gene TRBV29-1 combines with J gene TRBJ2-7; no reliable D call. Deletions cut 1 base from V and 0 bases from J, with 13 bases between. From germline, CDR1 is SQVTM and CDR2 ANQGSEA. The CDR3 extends over 15 amino acids.

This clonotype has just one count. The DNA for the CDR3 is TGTGCCAGCAGTAAGAGGATAGTTAGCAATCAGCCCCAGCATTTT. Its translation: CASSKRIVSNQPQHF. The chain employs TRBV12-3 or TRBV12-4 and TRBJ1-5; the D is unclear. CDR3 size: 15 residues. Trimming took 5 bases from V and 0 from J, leaving 11 bases between them.

As regards this clonotype: The junction and the germline gene differ at one end; a read error may be behind it. V is TRBV28 and J is TRBJ1-1; D is perhaps TRBD1 (6 bases). The CDR3 totals 16 residues. Germline V CDR1 and CDR2: MDHEN, SYDVKM. The CDR3, as DNA: TGTGCCGGCAGTCTACCGCAACAGGGATTGACCACTGAAGCCTTCTTT. Encoded protein: CAGSLPQQGLTTEAFF.

This clonotype was recorded at least ten times. The V and J genes are TRBV7-9 and TRBJ1-2; D is unclear. The CDR3 is 12 amino acids. Looked up from germline, CDR1 is SEHNR and CDR2 is FQNEAQ (reference sequence). Trimming took 8 bases from V and 4 from J, leaving 11 bases between them. CDR3 sequence: CASGEVTYGYTF. CDR3 in DNA: TGTGCCAGCGGGGAGGTCACCTATGGCTACACCTTC.

This clonotype was seen ten or more times. The chain combines TRBV3-1 with TRBJ1-1; no clear D. V dropped 1 base and J dropped 7 bases, with 4 bases sitting between them. In germline, CDR1 is LGHDT, CDR2 YNNKEL (reference sequence). The CDR3 length is 11 residues. As DNA, the CDR3 is TGTGCCAGCAGCCAAGGGCTTGAAGCTTTCTTT. Its translation is CASSQGLEAFF.

In regard to this clonotype: One end of the junction is discordant with germline, which a read error may explain. The chain joins TRBV6-2 or TRBV6-3 to TRBJ1-1; D ambiguous. CDR1 MNHEY and CDR2 SVGEGT come from the germline V gene. CDR3 length: 15 residues. The CDR3 DNA reads as TGTGCCAGCAGTTCCTCGTGGGCATCGAACACTAAAGCTTTCTTT. Translated, it gives CASSSSWASNTKAFF.